The 5 T cell receptor beta chains in this list originate from one sample, sequenced in a study of vaccination effects on CD4 cells after COVID-19. These receptors' antigens are unknown. Researchers isolated CD4+ T cells once 9 to 11 days of culture had elapsed. The vaccine given was either BNT162b2 or mRNA-1273, in two doses. Sequenced by immunoSEQ multiplex PCR; TCRdb stores in-frame clones only, minus some. The repertoire includes just under 75,000 clones, roughly four fifths of them detected once, and about 2% sits in the top ten. The sequencing used CD4+ T cells from PBMCs cultured without peptide, collected after COVID-19 vaccination. These receptors were obtained from a human donor who received a COVID-19 vaccine.

The chain has TRBV5-1 and TRBJ1-1; the D gene is possibly TRBD1 (6 bases). CDR1 is SGHRS, CDR2 YFSETQ, per germline. CDR3 length equals 14 residues. Trimming pared 5 bases from V and 0 bases from J, leaving 11 bases between. This chain's CDR3 is CASSSGQLNTEAFF. CDR3 in DNA: TGCGCCAGCAGTTCCGGACAGCTGAACACTGAAGCTTTCTTT.

The chain carries TRBV6-4 and TRBJ2-7, with D tentatively TRBD2 (6 bases). This CDR3 is built from 12 residues. The germline V gene has CDR1 MRHNA and CDR2 SNTAGT. Deletions cut 6 bases from V and 3 bases from J, with 9 bases between. The CDR3 sequence: CASSGGFYEQYV. CDR3 bases: TGTGCCAGCAGCGGGGGATTCTACGAGCAGTACGTC.

The gene calls are TRBV24-1 and TRBJ2-3, with a weak D call TRBD1 (6 bases). Trimming stripped 10 bases from V and 4 bases from J, with 17 bases between. The CDR3 covers 14 residues. The germline V gene has CDR1 KGHDR and CDR2 SFDVKD. The CDR3, as DNA: TGTGCCACTTCGGACAGCCGTGGCGCAGATACGCAGTATTTT. As protein: CATSDSRGADTQYF.

The J gene is TRBJ1-2, the V gene TRBV6-5, with D hard to call. CDR1 and CDR2 from the germline V gene are MNHEY and SVGAGI. V was trimmed by 1 base and J by 10 bases, leaving 13 bases between them. This CDR3 has 13 amino acids. CDR3 DNA sequence: TGTGCCAGCAGTTACTATCGCCCAATTGTCTACACCTTC. This encodes CASSYYRPIVYTF.

This clone was detected only once. The chain has TRBV7-3 and TRBJ1-2; D not certain. The CDR3 sequence is 13 residues long. V lost 2 bases and J 8 bases, leaving 12 bases between the germline ends. Germline CDR1 is SGHTA and CDR2 is FQGTGA. The CDR3 loop reads CASSLAASGGYTF. The CDR3, as DNA: TGTGCCAGCAGCTTAGCGGCATCTGGAGGCTACACCTTC.